This TCR beta chain was sequenced for a study of shared clonotypes between healthy human individuals. The sorted-subset replicate PCRs were given about 200 ng DNA, which is tens of thousands of T cell genomes. Clones were read by immunoSEQ multiplex PCR, and TCRdb kept only the in-frame ones, dropping some. The table lists some 1.5 million clones, approximately 96% of them singletons. This CDR3 region has 15 residues. V dropped 6 bases and J dropped 5 bases, with 19 bases sitting between them. Germline V gives CDR1 MDHEN, CDR2 SYDVKM. Input material: naive CD4+ T cells sorted from blood. Subset indicated: CD45RA+ positively selected. This receptor was taken from a man aged 25 to 45 in good health. J is TRBJ1-2 and V is TRBV28; possibly TRBD1 for D (6 bases). The CDR3 DNA follows: TGTGCCAGCAGGCCCCGAGGGCACAGGGAGTATGGCTACACCTTC. This gives the protein CASRPRGHREYGYTF.